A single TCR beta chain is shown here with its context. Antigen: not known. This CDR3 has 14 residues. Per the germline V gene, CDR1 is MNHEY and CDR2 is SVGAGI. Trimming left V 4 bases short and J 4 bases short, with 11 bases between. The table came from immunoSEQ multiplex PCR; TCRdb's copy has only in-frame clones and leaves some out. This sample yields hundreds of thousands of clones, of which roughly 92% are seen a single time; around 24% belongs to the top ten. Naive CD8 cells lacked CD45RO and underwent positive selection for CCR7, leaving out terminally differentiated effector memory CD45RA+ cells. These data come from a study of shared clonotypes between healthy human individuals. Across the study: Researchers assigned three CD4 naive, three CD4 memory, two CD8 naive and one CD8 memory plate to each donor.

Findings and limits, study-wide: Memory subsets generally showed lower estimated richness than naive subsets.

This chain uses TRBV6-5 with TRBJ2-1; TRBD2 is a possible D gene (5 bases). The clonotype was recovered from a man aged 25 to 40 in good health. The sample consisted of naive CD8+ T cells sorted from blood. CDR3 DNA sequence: TGTGCCAGCAGTTTACCTAGCCCTTACAATGAGCAGTTCTTC. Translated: CASSLPSPYNEQFF.